Following are 2 T cell receptor beta chains from one sample sequenced in a study of shared clonotypes between healthy human individuals. Terminally differentiated effector memory CD45RA+ cells were excluded from the naive CD8 cells, which were CD45RO-negative and positively selected for CCR7. Only in-frame clones appear in the TCRdb table, and some are missing; sequencing was by immunoSEQ multiplex PCR. The sample lists about 2.1 million clones; under 95% were seen once. Sequencing was carried out using naive CD8+ T cells from PBMCs. These receptors all stem from a young man in good health. Some clones in this sample may be carry-over from other donors' samples.

This rearrangement joins TRBV27 to TRBJ2-3; 7 nucleotides agree with TRBD2. This CDR3 spans 15 amino acids. Germline lookup yields CDR1 MNHEY and CDR2 SMNVEV (reference sequence). V shed 3 bases, J shed 2 bases, and the junction held 5 bases outside the gene matches. The CDR3: CASSLTGRFTDTQYF. In DNA, the CDR3 is TGTGCCAGCAGTTTGACCGGGAGGTTCACAGATACGCAGTATTTT.

The V and J genes are TRBV13 and TRBJ2-7, with D unclear. The germline V and J ends were trimmed by 2 bases and 3 bases, with 11 bases remaining between them. This CDR3 region has 14 residues. Germline V gene data show CDR1 as PRHDT and CDR2 as FYEKMQ (reference sequence). CDR3: CASSLWEQSYEQYF. CDR3 in DNA: TGTGCCAGCAGCTTATGGGAACAGAGCTACGAGCAGTACTTC.